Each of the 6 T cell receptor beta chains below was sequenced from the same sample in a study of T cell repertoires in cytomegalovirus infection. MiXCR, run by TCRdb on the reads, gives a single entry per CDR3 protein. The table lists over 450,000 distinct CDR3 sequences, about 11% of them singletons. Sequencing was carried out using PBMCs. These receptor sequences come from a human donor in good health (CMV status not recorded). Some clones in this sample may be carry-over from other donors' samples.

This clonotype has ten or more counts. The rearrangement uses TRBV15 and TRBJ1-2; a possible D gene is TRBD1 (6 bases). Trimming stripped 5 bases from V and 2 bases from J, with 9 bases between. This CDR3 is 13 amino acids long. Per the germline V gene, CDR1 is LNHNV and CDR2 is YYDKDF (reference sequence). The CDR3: CATSPDRNYGYTF. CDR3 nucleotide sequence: TGTGCCACCAGCCCCGACAGGAACTATGGCTACACCTTC.

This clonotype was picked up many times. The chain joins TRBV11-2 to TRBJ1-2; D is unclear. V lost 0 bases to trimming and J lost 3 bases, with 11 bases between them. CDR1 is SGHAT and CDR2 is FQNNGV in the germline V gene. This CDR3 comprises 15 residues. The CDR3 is CASSLEGAPHYGYTF. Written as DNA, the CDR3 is TGTGCCAGCAGCTTAGAAGGTGCCCCCCACTATGGCTACACCTTC.

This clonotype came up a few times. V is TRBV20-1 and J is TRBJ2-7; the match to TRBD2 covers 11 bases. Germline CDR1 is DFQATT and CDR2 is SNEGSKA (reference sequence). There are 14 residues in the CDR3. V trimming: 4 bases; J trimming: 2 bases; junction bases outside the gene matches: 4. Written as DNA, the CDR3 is TGCAGTGCTAATCTGGGACTAGCGGCCTACGAGCAGTACTTC. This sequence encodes CSANLGLAAYEQYF.

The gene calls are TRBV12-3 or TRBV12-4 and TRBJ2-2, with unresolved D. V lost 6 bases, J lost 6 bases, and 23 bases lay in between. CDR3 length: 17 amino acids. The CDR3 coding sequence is TGTGCCAGCAGCTCCATCAGCCTAACTCCCCGGCCCGGGGAGCTGTTTTTT. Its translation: CASSSISLTPRPGELFF.

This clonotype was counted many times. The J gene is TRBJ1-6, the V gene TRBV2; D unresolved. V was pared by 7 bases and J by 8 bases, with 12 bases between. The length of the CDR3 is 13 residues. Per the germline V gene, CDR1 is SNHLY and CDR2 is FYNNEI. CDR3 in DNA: TGTGCCAGCACACACCTTACTGATTCACCCCTCCACTTT. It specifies CASTHLTDSPLHF.

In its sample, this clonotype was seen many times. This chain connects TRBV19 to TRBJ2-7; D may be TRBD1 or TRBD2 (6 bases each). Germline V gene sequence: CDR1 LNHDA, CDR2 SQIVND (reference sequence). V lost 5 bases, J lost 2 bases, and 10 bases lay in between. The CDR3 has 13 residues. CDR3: CASSGGQPYEQYF. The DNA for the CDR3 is TGTGCCAGTAGTGGGGGGCAGCCCTACGAGCAGTACTTC.